This T cell receptor (beta chain) was identified in a study of T cells after somatic rescue of genetic block. The CDR3 is 12 amino acids. With 3 bases removed from V and 10 bases from J, the gap between germline ends came to 9 bases. Germline CDR1 is SNHLY and CDR2 is FYNNEI. Clones were sequenced by immunoSEQ multiplex PCR, and TCRdb holds only the in-frame ones, with some missing. The data show roughly 120,000 clones, about nine tenths seen once. This clonotype was sampled from a woman under 30. V gene TRBV2 combines with J gene TRBJ1-4; no clear D gene. Sequenced material: peripheral blood mononuclear cells (PBMCs). The chain's CDR3 is CASSEDHGKLFF. CDR3 DNA: TGTGCCAGCAGTGAGGACCACGGAAAACTGTTTTTT.